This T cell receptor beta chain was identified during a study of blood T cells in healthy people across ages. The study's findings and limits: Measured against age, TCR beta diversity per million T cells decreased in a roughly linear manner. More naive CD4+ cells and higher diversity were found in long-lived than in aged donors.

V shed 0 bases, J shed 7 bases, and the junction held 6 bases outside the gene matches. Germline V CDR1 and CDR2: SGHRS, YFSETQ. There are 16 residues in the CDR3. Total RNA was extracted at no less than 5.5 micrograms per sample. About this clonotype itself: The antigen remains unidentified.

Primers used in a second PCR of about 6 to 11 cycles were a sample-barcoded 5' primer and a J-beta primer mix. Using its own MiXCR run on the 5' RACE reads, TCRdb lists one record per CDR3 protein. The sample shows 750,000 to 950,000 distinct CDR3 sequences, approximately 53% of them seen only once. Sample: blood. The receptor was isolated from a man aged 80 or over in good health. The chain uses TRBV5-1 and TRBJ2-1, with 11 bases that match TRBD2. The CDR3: CASSLATSGSRNEQFF. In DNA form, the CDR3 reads TGCGCCAGCAGCTTGGCAACTAGCGGGAGCCGTAATGAGCAGTTCTTC.